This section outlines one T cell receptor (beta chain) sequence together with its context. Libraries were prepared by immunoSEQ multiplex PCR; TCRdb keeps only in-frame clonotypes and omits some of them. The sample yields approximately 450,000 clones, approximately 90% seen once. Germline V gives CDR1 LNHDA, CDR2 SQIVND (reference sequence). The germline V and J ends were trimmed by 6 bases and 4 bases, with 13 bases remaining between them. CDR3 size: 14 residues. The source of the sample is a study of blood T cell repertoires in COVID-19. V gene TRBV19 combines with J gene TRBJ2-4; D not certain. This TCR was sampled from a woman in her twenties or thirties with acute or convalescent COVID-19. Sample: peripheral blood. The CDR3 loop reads CASSPDGVKNIQYF. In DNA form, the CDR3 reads TGTGCCAGTAGCCCTGACGGAGTGAAAAACATTCAGTACTTC.